This entry describes one T cell receptor (beta chain). Its antigen is unknown. This record comes from a study of cytotoxic CD8 clonotypes in ibrutinib-treated CLL. At the level of the study: Investigators collected response samples after a median roughly 13 months of treatment, range 6 to 36. Samples yielded averages of 200,000 to 300,000 productive templates and 94,082 productive rearrangements. Study-level results: At baseline, clonality was higher than in age-matched healthy donors and correlated with CD8+ counts.

TCRdb keeps only in-frame clones here, not all; method: immunoSEQ multiplex PCR. Of approximately 340,000 clones listed, 67% are singletons. Extraction of 1.5 to 2.5 micrograms of genomic DNA from cryopreserved PBMCs supplied material for TCR beta libraries. The CDR3 is 13 residues long. Germline CDR1 SGHDT, CDR2 YYEEEE. Trimming took 4 bases from V and 4 from J, leaving 11 bases between them. Sequences were derived from PBMCs, sampled after 36 months of ibrutinib treatment. The chain combines TRBV5-6 with TRBJ1-2; D might be TRBD1 (5 bases). The clonotype was recovered from a human donor with chronic lymphocytic leukemia. The CDR3 loop reads CASSPGQAYGYTF. As DNA, the CDR3 is TGTGCCAGCAGCCCGGGGCAGGCCTATGGCTACACCTTC. The whole variable domain, remainder taken from reference TRBV5-6 and TRBJ1-2, is DAGVTQSPTHLIKTRGQQVTLRCSPKSGHDTVSWYQQALGQGPQFIFQYYEEEERQRGNFPDRFSGHQFPNYSSELNVNALLLGDSALYLCASSPGQAYGYTFGSGTRLTVV.